One sample yielded the 28 T cell receptor beta chains listed below, sequenced in a study of blood T cell repertoires in COVID-19. Profiling relied on immunoSEQ multiplex PCR, and the TCRdb table lists in-frame clones only, not all of them. The repertoire holds 100,000 to 150,000 clones, with approximately 80% as singletons. Sequenced: peripheral blood. The receptors derive from a man aged 60-69 years with acute or convalescent COVID-19.

This chain links TRBV29-1 with TRBJ2-6, with D perhaps TRBD2 (6 bases). The germline V gene has CDR1 SQVTM and CDR2 ANQGSEA. V lost 5 bases, J lost 3 bases, and 11 bases lay in between. The CDR3 is 14 residues long. CDR3 loop: CSVYPGVGANVLTF. CDR3 in DNA: TGCAGCGTTTACCCGGGGGTTGGGGCCAACGTCCTGACTTTC.

The rearrangement joins TRBV28 to TRBJ1-6, with D possibly TRBD1 on 6 matching bases. The CDR3 is 15 residues long. The V end was cut by 6 bases, the J end by 7 bases, with 16 bases between. Germline V lookup: CDR1 MDHEN, CDR2 SYDVKM. The CDR3 DNA reads as TGTGCCAGCAGAACCCCTGGGAGGGGGAATTCACCCCTCCACTTT. The encoded protein is CASRTPGRGNSPLHF.

The table lists this clone with a few counts. CDR3 region: CSVAQGVDTGELFF. The CDR3 nucleotides are TGCAGCGTTGCCCAGGGGGTCGACACCGGGGAGCTGTTTTTT. The chain carries TRBV29-1 and TRBJ2-2, with 7 bases lining up with TRBD1. In germline, CDR1 is SQVTM, CDR2 ANQGSEA. Trimming took 4 bases from V and 3 from J; bases not matched to a gene: 5. The CDR3 loop spans 14 amino acids.

The gene calls are TRBV7-3 and TRBJ2-3; 9 bases are a match to TRBD2. Germline assignment: CDR1 SGHTA and CDR2 FQGTGA. This CDR3 is 15 amino acids long. With 3 bases clipped from V and 2 bases from J, the junction kept 3 bases outside the gene matches. CDR3 bases: TGTGCCAGCAGCTTGACTAGCGGACACACAGATACGCAGTATTTT. Its protein is CASSLTSGHTDTQYF.

The chain employs TRBV29-1 and TRBJ1-1, with D uncertain. The V gene lost 5 bases and the J gene lost 11 bases, with 18 bases spanning the gap. Looked up from germline, CDR1 is SQVTM and CDR2 is ANQGSEA. This CDR3 contains 12 residues. The CDR3 DNA follows: TGCAGCGTTAATCGGGGAGGTGTAGGCGCTTTCTTT. Protein: CSVNRGGVGAFF. Full variable domain (outside the CDR3, taken from reference TRBV29-1 and TRBJ1-1): SAVISQKPSRDICQRGTSLTIQCQVDSQVTMMFWYRQQPGQSLTLIATANQGSEATYESGFVIDKFPISRPNLTFSTLTVSNMSPEDSSIYLCSVNRGGVGAFFGQGTRLTVV.

This chain uses TRBV27 with TRBJ2-5, with TRBD1 matching over 8 bases. Germline CDR1 and CDR2: MNHEY and SMNVEV (reference sequence). Losses at the gene ends were 0 bases for V and 1 base for J; bases not matched to a gene: 13. The CDR3 spans 19 residues. The CDR3 DNA reads as TGTGCCAGCAGTTTATCGGGGGCCAGGGGGCATAGGGCCCAAGAGACCCAGTACTTC. Protein product: CASSLSGARGHRAQETQYF.

This chain joins TRBV5-1 and TRBJ2-3; D uncertain. The germline V gene encodes CDR1 SGHRS and CDR2 YFSETQ. The CDR3 contains 13 residues. The V gene lost 1 base and the J gene lost 1 base, with 4 bases spanning the gap. CDR3 DNA sequence: TGCGCCAGCAGCTTGCCAGGCACAGATACGCAGTATTTT. Translation gives CASSLPGTDTQYF. Variable domain in full (rest from reference TRBV5-1 and TRBJ2-3): KAGVTQTPRYLIKTRGQQVTLSCSPISGHRSVSWYQQTPGQGLQFLFEYFSETQRNKGNFPGRFSGRQFSNSRSEMNVSTLELGDSALYLCASSLPGTDTQYFGPGTRLTVL.

The rearrangement links TRBV3-1 (or the pseudogene TRBV3-2) to TRBJ2-6, with a possible D match to TRBD2 (5 bases). Per germline, CDR1 LGHDT and CDR2 YNNKEL (reference sequence). Trimming pared 1 base from V and 6 bases from J, leaving 10 bases between. CDR3 length: 15 residues. CDR3 DNA sequence: TGTGCCAGCAGCCAAGCCCGGACTCAGGCCAACGTCCTGACTTTC. Its translation: CASSQARTQANVLTF.

The chain recombines TRBV28 with TRBJ2-5; the D gene is possibly TRBD2 (5 bases). The V gene lost 0 bases and the J gene lost 1 base, with 9 bases spanning the gap. The CDR3 runs 15 residues. Germline CDR1 is MDHEN and CDR2 is SYDVKM. The CDR3 region has the DNA TGTGCCAGCAGTTTATGGTCTCGGGGCCAAGAGACCCAGTACTTC. Its protein is CASSLWSRGQETQYF.

The genes are TRBV12-3 or TRBV12-4 and TRBJ2-3; 7 bases agree with TRBD1. This CDR3 spans 12 amino acids. V trimming: 7 bases; J trimming: 6 bases; junction bases outside the gene matches: 4. The CDR3: CASTRDSDTQYF. In nucleotides, the CDR3 is TGTGCCAGCACCCGGGACAGTGATACGCAGTATTTT.

In its sample, this clone was seen once. This chain connects TRBV5-6 to TRBJ2-5; D is undetermined. Trimming left V 4 bases short and J 3 bases short, with 16 bases between. Germline assignment: CDR1 SGHDT and CDR2 YYEEEE. CDR3 length equals 15 residues. CDR3 sequence: CASSLRGGNEETQYF. The CDR3 bases are TGTGCCAGCAGCCTCCGAGGCGGAAACGAAGAGACCCAGTACTTC.

The chain carries TRBV27 and TRBJ2-1; 15 bases fit TRBD2. Germline CDR1 and CDR2: MNHEY and SMNVEV (reference sequence). The junction had 9 bases not matched to a gene; V was cut back by 6 bases and J by 9 bases. The CDR3 spans 16 residues. DNA for the CDR3: TGTGCCAGCAGCCCCGGACTAGCGGGAGGGCCCGGTGAGCAGTTCTTC. The encoded protein is CASSPGLAGGPGEQFF.

The rearrangement links TRBV21-1 to TRBJ1-1. TRBV21-1 is flagged as a pseudogene. The CDR3 extends over 12 amino acids. CDR3 nucleotides: TGTGCCAGCAGCAGAGCCCGGGGATGGGCTTTCTTT. It is translated as CASSRARGWAFF.

V usage is TRBV7-3 and J usage is TRBJ1-2; 7 bases are shared with TRBD1. Germline V CDR1 and CDR2: SGHTA, FQGTGA. The trim removed 1 base at V and 2 bases at J, leaving 13 bases unmatched. The CDR3 spans 18 residues. The CDR3 region is CASSLKATGRIRNYGYTF. The CDR3 nucleotides read TGTGCCAGCAGCTTAAAGGCGACAGGGAGAATCCGAAACTATGGCTACACCTTC.

The chain uses TRBV12-5 and TRBJ2-7; D not resolved. There are 16 residues in the CDR3. Germline CDR1 and CDR2: LGHNT and FRNRAP. V shed 3 bases and J shed 2 bases, with 17 bases lying between them. The CDR3, as DNA: TGTGCTAGTGGTTTCTATCTAGATAGAGTCCCCTACGAGCAGTACTTC. Translating gives CASGFYLDRVPYEQYF.

This chain uses TRBV18 with TRBJ2-6; a possible D gene is TRBD2 (6 bases). V was shortened by 6 bases and J by 0 bases, with 15 bases between the two germline ends. Per germline, CDR1 KGHSH and CDR2 LQKENI. This CDR3 is 17 amino acids long. CDR3 loop: CASSSTGVNSGANVLTF. In DNA, the CDR3 is TGTGCCAGCTCGTCTACGGGGGTCAACTCTGGGGCCAACGTCCTGACTTTC.

As for this clone: One end of the junction is discordant with germline, which a read error may explain. The chain employs TRBV6-1 and TRBJ1-2, with D possibly matching TRBD1 (5 bases). The length of the CDR3 is 15 residues. Germline-derived CDR1 and CDR2 are MNHNS and SASEGT. The CDR3 protein is CAGSESPARVHGYTF. The CDR3 DNA reads as TGTGCCGGCAGTGAATCCCCCGCCAGGGTGCATGGCTACACCTTC.

The CDR3 nucleotides read TGTGCCAGCAGGCACTGGGGCAGGCGGACGGGGGATAACTATGGCTACACCTTC. Protein sequence: CASRHWGRRTGDNYGYTF. The chain is built from TRBV28 and TRBJ1-2, with D possibly matching TRBD1 (5 bases). This CDR3 comprises 18 residues. Trimming left V 6 bases short and J 1 base short, with 24 bases between. Germline V lookup: CDR1 MDHEN, CDR2 SYDVKM.

This CDR3 reads CASSVDPSVHTGELFF. The CDR3 region has the DNA TGTGCCAGCAGCGTAGACCCTAGCGTGCACACCGGGGAGCTGTTTTTT. V is TRBV9 and J is TRBJ2-2, with a tentative D call TRBD2 (6 bases). The CDR3 length is 16 residues. The V and J ends lost 0 bases and 3 bases respectively, with 12 bases between them. Germline loops: CDR1 SGDLS, CDR2 YYNGEE.

The chain carries TRBV5-1 and TRBJ2-1; the D gene is possibly TRBD2 (6 bases). Trimming pared 4 bases from V and 7 bases from J, leaving 15 bases between. Germline lookup yields CDR1 SGHRS and CDR2 YFSETQ. The CDR3 spans 14 residues. CDR3 loop: CASSPRAGGNEQFF. The CDR3 nucleotides are TGCGCCAGCAGCCCACGGGCAGGAGGGAATGAGCAGTTCTTC.

The chain employs TRBV6-6 and TRBJ1-4, with 7 bases that match TRBD1. The germline V gene encodes CDR1 MNHNY and CDR2 SVGAGI (reference sequence). The CDR3 runs to 16 residues. Trimming removed 8 bases from V and 7 bases from J; junction bases left unmatched: 16. The CDR3 spells CASRRQGFKLGEKLFF. Written as DNA, the CDR3 is TGTGCCAGCCGTCGACAGGGTTTTAAGTTGGGTGAAAAACTGTTTTTT.

The chain combines TRBV28 with TRBJ1-3; unclear D gene. The CDR3 is 12 residues long. Trimming took 9 bases from V and 2 from J, leaving 8 bases between them. Per germline, CDR1 MDHEN and CDR2 SYDVKM. This CDR3 is CASGRTGNTIYF. The CDR3 nucleotides are TGTGCCAGTGGGCGAACTGGAAACACCATATATTTT.

The CDR3 reads CSVSTPGTGNTEAFF. CDR3 in DNA: TGCAGTGTTAGTACTCCCGGGACAGGGAACACTGAAGCTTTCTTT. The chain combines TRBV20-1 with TRBJ1-1, with TRBD1 identical over 8 bases. The V segment lost 7 bases and the J segment 1 base; nucleotides outside the gene matches: 11. Germline loops: CDR1 DFQATT, CDR2 SNEGSKA (reference sequence). There are 15 residues in the CDR3.

V and J are TRBV19 and TRBJ1-1; a weak D match, TRBD1 (5 bases). The length of the CDR3 is 12 residues. Germline CDR1 LNHDA, CDR2 SQIVND (reference sequence). V shed 4 bases and J shed 7 bases, with 10 bases lying between them. This CDR3 is CASSTRGVEAFF. In nucleotides, the CDR3 is TGTGCCAGTAGTACCCGGGGGGTTGAAGCTTTCTTT.

Ten or more counts support this clone. The V gene is TRBV20-1, the J gene TRBJ1-5; D is uncertain. Germline V gene sequence: CDR1 DFQATT, CDR2 SNEGSKA (reference sequence). Trimming took off 5 bases at V and 6 bases at J, with 5 bases between the two ends. The CDR3 sequence is 10 residues long. The CDR3 loop is CSAGPQPQHF. CDR3 sequence (DNA): TGCAGTGCTGGCCCTCAGCCCCAGCATTTT.

The chain recombines TRBV7-8 with TRBJ1-4; 7 bases line up with TRBD1. CDR1 and CDR2 from the germline V gene are SGHVS and FQNEAQ. V lost 5 bases to trimming and J lost 8 bases; unmatched junction nucleotides: 14. This CDR3 is built from 16 residues. CDR3 DNA sequence: TGTGCCAGCAGCCCCTGGACAGGCCTACGAGGGGAAAAACTGTTTTTT. Its translation is CASSPWTGLRGEKLFF.

This clone was recorded once. This chain links TRBV7-9 with TRBJ2-3; 7 positions match TRBD2. This CDR3 contains 15 residues. V dropped 5 bases and J dropped 5; count of bases not matched to a gene: 10. Germline V gives CDR1 SEHNR, CDR2 FQNEAQ (reference sequence). The CDR3 sequence: CASSPTSFLEDTQYF. CDR3 DNA sequence: TGTGCCAGCAGCCCGACTAGCTTTTTAGAAGATACGCAGTATTTT.

Turning to this clone: Possible read error: a much larger clone is one base away. The CDR3 nucleotides are TGTGCCAGCAGCTTGGGGACAGCTAACTATGGCTACACCTTC. Protein sequence: CASSLGTANYGYTF. This chain joins TRBV5-8 and TRBJ1-2; a weak D match, TRBD1 (6 bases). The germline gives CDR1 SGHTS, CDR2 YDEGEE. This CDR3 region has 14 residues. V was trimmed by 0 bases and J by 0 bases, leaving 6 bases between them.